The clone carrying this TCR beta chain turned up a few times. The CDR3 runs to 11 residues. Trimming took 4 bases from V and 10 from J, leaving 8 bases between them. Germline values: CDR1 SNHLY, CDR2 FYNNEI. This sample was included in a study of radiotherapy plus CTLA-4 blockade in lung cancer. Measured with immunoSEQ multiplex PCR; TCRdb has only the in-frame clones, and not every one. In the table there are about 45,000 clones, roughly 63% of which are singletons. The chain couples TRBV2 to TRBJ2-1; D gene unclear. This receptor was taken from a human donor with non-small cell lung cancer who had a partial response to radiotherapy plus ipilimumab. The input for sequencing was peripheral blood, taken from a patient treated with radiotherapy plus ipilimumab. CDR3 DNA sequence: TGTGCCAGCAGTGTTTTACTGGAGCAGTTCTTC. This encodes CASSVLLEQFF.